The sequence of this T cell receptor beta chain was determined in a study of cytomegalovirus exposure and HLA in healthy donors (TCRdb year 2017). Study-level background: An earlier analysis of around 600 of the donors reported 250 to 300 Gb of sequence data and 117 million unique TCR beta sequences from roughly 200 million T cells. Donor age, sex, ethnicity and CMV serostatus were compiled together with the repertoire data. An early release covering 550 to 700 HLA-typed donors comprised about 310 gigabases of sequencing data and 65 million to 100 million unique TCR sequences. To decide whether each TCR beta V gene segment behaved as functional or pseudogenic, an earlier analysis of some 540 of the donors relied on high-throughput TCR beta sequencing. Both class I and class II loci were covered by HLA typing, at four-digit resolution. A later analysis re-examined previously published TCR beta repertoires from about 670 donors and added high-resolution HLA genotyping to investigate patterns of TCR occurrence. The study used immunosequencing to profile the T cell repertoires of several hundred subjects and linked those repertoires to cytomegalovirus serostatus. A later genetic analysis used genome-wide SNP genotypes for about three fifths of the roughly 700 donors, treating that subset as a discovery cohort. A separate validation cohort of more than 100 different subjects was used in addition to the roughly 640-subject first cohort. Of the roughly 400 genotyped donors, 65% to 90% fell in the genetic ancestry cluster associated with self-reported Caucasian donors. Every repertoire in the discovery cohort had been generated on one and the same sequencing platform. High-throughput TCR immunosequencing, statistical association of individual TCRs with disease status, and machine learning were combined to predict cytomegalovirus infection status. The aim of the study was to test whether cataloging public T cell receptors could identify signatures of past pathogen exposure. Rather than drawing on any new phenotypic data, the later analysis identified candidate immune exposures from TCR beta sequences and the way those sequences occurred across donors. Among 300 to 450 genotyped donors of the cohort, an average of roughly 240,000 unique TCR beta nucleotide sequences were sequenced per donor, roughly 20% of them non-productive. Because of strong linkage in the cohort, four or five DR-DQ haplotypes were treated as single units for association and clustering. The number of typed donors differed by locus: roughly 629-630 for A, B, C, DRB1 and DQB1; some 540 for DQA1; about 600 for DPA1; and some 450 for DPB1. The investigation overall reported the following: In vitro tests confirmed that a few of the cytomegalovirus-associated TCR beta chains recognize cytomegalovirus antigens. A further reported finding was that TCR beta sequences accurately predicted the HLA-A and HLA-B alleles for most subjects in the first cohort. Most CMV-associated TCR beta chains appeared to be HLA-restricted in a later analysis, and the HLA associations seemed to be driven largely by CMV exposure. Sequencing depth was assumed to be roughly uniform across donors in the presence/absence analyses, though that assumption may not hold. Because some donors lacked HLA typing at each locus, the association tests relied only on the typed subset. The authors suggested that the approach could potentially be extended to other disease states and immunological phenotypes. When HLA alleles, especially DR and DQ, strongly co-occurred, attributing TCR associations to individual alleles was difficult. In a later genetic analysis, fewer N-insertions in productive TCRs were reported among donors in an Asian-associated ancestry cluster than the roughly 670-donor mean. Cytomegalovirus status was reported to be diagnosed by the classifier with high specificity and sensitivity in both the original and validation cohorts. An earlier analysis of around 600 of the donors showed that most TCR beta V segments appeared in productive rearrangements either about 87% or about 30% of the time, which broadly matched IMGT annotations. In a later analysis, about 16,000 TCR beta sequences were associated with specific HLA alleles at a false discovery rate of 0.05. Several of the top co-occurrence clusters appeared to be linked to parvovirus B19, influenza, CMV and Epstein-Barr virus, according to a later analysis. A group of highly shared sequence variants was considered likely to be a technical artifact of the sequencing pipeline. Some IMGT-functional V segments, including TRBV6-2 and TRBV6-3, could not be distinguished by the 87-base-pair reads and were therefore excluded. A later genetic analysis associated a missense DCLRE1C variant with V-gene and J-gene trimming of TCR beta chains, and an independent cohort replicated the association. Most TCR sequences were observed very rarely across donors, whereas some public TCRs were present in many individuals. Roughly 15 rarely observed V segments, including chromosome 9 orphons, were excluded from the earlier analysis of about 500 of the donors because counts were too low. The cohort was sequenced for TCR beta chains only, and without alpha or paired-chain data the features that could be detected were limited. In a later analysis, the rate of TCR association differed among HLA loci, with DRB1 alleles having the most associated TCRs and HLA-C alleles having the fewest. In a later analysis, HLA-associated TCR beta chains showed more clonal expansion and lower generation probabilities than non-associated chains that were equally common. Correlated functional status among segregating V segments might reflect linkage disequilibrium, but an unknown experimental factor could not be ruled out. The only immune exposure information available for the cohort was CMV serostatus. The study gave a list of around 170 TCR beta chains associated with cytomegalovirus.

Receptor libraries were prepared by the immunoSEQ multiplex PCR assay. A mixture of 60 forward primers for TCR Vbeta segments and 13 reverse primers for TCR Jbeta segments was used in the multiplex PCR. The CDR3 region of rearranged TCR beta genes was amplified from genomic DNA with a multiplex PCR assay. On the Illumina HiSeq System, the amplified TCR beta libraries were sequenced as 87-base-pair reads. As for how the authors treated the data: In a later analysis, tens of millions of unique TCR beta chains were counted across the approximately 640 repertoires, and approximately 9.9 million of these chains were shared by at least two donors. To remove PCR and sequencing errors, raw reads were error-corrected and collapsed into unique sequences using a nearest-neighbor algorithm that merged closely related sequences. V, D and J gene segments were assigned by aligning CDR3 sequences to IMGT reference sequences. For a sequence to be retained, at least a six-nucleotide match to both a V gene segment and a J gene segment was required. A rearrangement counted as productive if the CDR3 had no stop codons and remained in frame with V and J, and every other rearrangement counted as non-productive. Following IMGT convention, CDR3 was defined as the stretch from the second conserved V-encoded cysteine to the conserved J-encoded phenylalanine. In an earlier analysis of just under 600 of the donors, sequences lacking an unambiguous match to a single V gene segment were excluded. An earlier analysis of 587 of the donors called V segments functional above 56.7% productive rearrangements and segregating when the between-donor standard deviation exceeded 5%. A statistical classification framework was built for diagnosing cytomegalovirus status from the catalog of TCR beta chain sequences. V and J gene assignment, in a later analysis, came from comparing TCR nucleotide sequences with IMGT/GENE-DB human TR gene sequences. A later analysis assigned CDR3 sequences and most-parsimonious VDJ recombination scenarios with the TCRdist pipeline. In a later analysis, each TCR beta chain was defined by its CDR3 amino acid sequence together with its V-gene family, and reads lacking a unique V-gene family were excluded. To address suspected cross-contamination and a sequencing artifact, a later analysis removed 450 to 700 highly shared, low-generation-probability nucleotide sequences. For each public chain, a later analysis derived a clonal expansion index from normalized ranks of inferred template counts within each repertoire. A later analysis computed generation probabilities with a VDJ recombination model fitted to out-of-frame rearrangements, and checked the results against IGoR. A later analysis scored TCR-TCR, TCR-HLA and TCR-CMV co-occurrence with hypergeometric tests, applying a repertoire-size bias correction to TCR pairs. In a later analysis, false discovery rates were estimated by permuting HLA or CMV assignments 20 times. A later analysis grouped co-occurring TCRs with DBSCAN, adding TCRdist sequence similarity when clustering within HLA-allele-positive subsets. Co-occurrence clustering excluded repertoires with fewer than 30,000 or more than 120,000 public chains, plus five with anomalous nucleotide sharing. The source is immuneACCESS, and TCRdb retained only in-frame sequences with V and J called. Part of the clones is not carried over; for the studies checked, unresolved V genes explain less than half of this, and the remainder is unexplained. V, J and clone size reflect that table, while D and trimming were determined from the DNA. A total of about 190,000 clones appear in this sample, about four fifths of them only once. Jointly, the top ten make up roughly 2.6% of the sample.

As encoded in the germline V gene (reference sequence), CDR1 is SEHNR while CDR2 is FQNEAQ. The CDR3 numbers 17 residues from cysteine through phenylalanine. The kept DNA is CDR3 alone, 51 bases in frame from the first base. V ends up 5 bases short and J 4 bases short, with an unmatched junction base count of 13. The cohort was made up of 666 healthy bone marrow donors. All cohort members were sampled while nominally healthy, although unrecorded immune exposures were likely present. The donor was CMV seropositive and was included in the group of 250 to 300 seropositive cohort members. A peripheral blood sample was collected from each donor, and TCR beta sequencing was performed on peripheral blood mononuclear cells. Genomic DNA was extracted from the blood cell samples with the Qiagen DNeasy Blood Extraction Kit. Concerning this clone itself: What antigen it recognizes has not been identified. Base qualities are missing; no much larger clone stands one base away.

The receptor comes from a woman in her fifties or sixties in good health and CMV-seropositive. The sequencing sample was made of PBMCs. The rearranged segments are TRBV7-9 and TRBJ2-3; TRBD2 matches 9 bases in the middle. CDR3 region: CASSHDRRGGRADTQYF. Here is the DNA: TGTGCCAGCAGCCATGATCGGCGGGGGGGCAGGGCAGATACGCAGTATTTT.